These T cell receptor beta chains were read from a single sample in a study of molecular identifiers for immune sequencing clone quantification. A single record per CDR3 protein comes from TCRdb applying MiXCR to the PCR reads. Of approximately 590,000 distinct CDR3 sequences in the sample, roughly 25% were seen once. The source material was naive CD8+ T cells from blood, with Jurkat cell RNA spiked in. These receptors all stem from a human donor in good health. Some libraries in this study had Jurkat cell RNA spiked in. Each CDR3 is given with its conserved first and last residue. Each record gives: clone size, V gene, J gene, D gene, CDR3 protein, CDR3 DNA. The D gene is left open where the match is weak. Only some rows state a clone size, as once, few, many or a class for expanded clones.

size: few
V: TRBV20-1
J: TRBJ1-1
D: -
CDR3: CSAREPGTPNTEAFF
DNA: TGCAGTGCTAGAGAACCCGGGACCCCGAACACTGAAGCTTTCTTT

size: many
V: TRBV3-1
J: TRBJ2-7
D: -
CDR3: CASSQVQAAYEQYF
DNA: TGTGCCAGCAGCCAAGTACAGGCCGCCTACGAGCAGTACTTC

size: few
V: TRBV30
J: TRBJ2-1
D: -
CDR3: CAWSGEPAYNEQFF
DNA: TGTGCCTGGAGTGGGGAGCCAGCCTACAATGAGCAGTTCTTC

size: few
V: TRBV6-2/TRBV6-3
J: TRBJ2-3
D: -
CDR3: CASSSRWDTQYF
DNA: TGTGCCAGCAGTTCCCGTTGGGATACGCAGTATTTT

size: many
V: TRBV7-2
J: TRBJ2-3
D: -
CDR3: CASSFSAALNTDTQYF
DNA: TGTGCCAGCAGCTTTTCAGCGGCCCTAAACACAGATACGCAGTATTTT

size: few
V: TRBV28
J: TRBJ2-5
D: -
CDR3: CASGQGYQETQYF
DNA: TGTGCCAGCGGCCAGGGCTACCAAGAGACCCAGTACTTC

size: many
V: TRBV29-1
J: TRBJ2-2
D: -
CDR3: CSVESRPGELFF
DNA: TGCAGCGTTGAGTCACGGCCCGGGGAGCTGTTTTTT

size: few
V: TRBV12-3/TRBV12-4
J: TRBJ2-3
D: -
CDR3: CASSDDLTDTQYF
DNA: TGTGCCAGCAGCGACGACCTCACAGATACGCAGTATTTT

size: -
V: TRBV9
J: TRBJ1-4
D: -
CDR3: CASSVRGLPNEKLFF
DNA: TGTGCCAGCAGCGTGAGGGGTCTGCCTAATGAAAAACTGTTTTTT

size: few
V: TRBV5-6
J: TRBJ2-3
D: -
CDR3: CASSLTRSTDTQYF
DNA: TGTGCCAGCAGCTTGACGCGCTCCACAGATACGCAGTATTTC

size: many
V: TRBV6-5
J: TRBJ1-4
D: TRBD1
CDR3: CASRDTGVGKLFF
DNA: TGTGCCAGCAGGGACACAGGGGTCGGAAAACTGTTTTTT

size: many
V: TRBV7-9
J: TRBJ2-7
D: -
CDR3: CASSYSQGEQYF
DNA: TGTGCCAGCAGCTACAGTCAGGGGGAGCAGTACTTC

size: -
V: TRBV7-9
J: TRBJ2-3
D: -
CDR3: CASTPDLGVVMGTDTQYF
DNA: TGTGCCAGCACCCCAGATTTGGGGGTTGTGATGGGCACAGATACGCAGTATTTT

size: -
V: TRBV4-2
J: TRBJ2-5
D: -
CDR3: CASSQYLGETQYF
DNA: TGTGCCAGCAGCCAATATTTAGGAGAGACCCAGTACTTC

size: many
V: TRBV9
J: TRBJ2-3
D: -
CDR3: CASSVAGSGSPSTDTQYF
DNA: TGTGCCAGCAGCGTAGCAGGTAGTGGGAGCCCCTCCACAGATACGCAGTATTTT

size: -
V: TRBV7-7
J: TRBJ2-5
D: -
CDR3: CASSLVLGRGETQYF
DNA: TGTGCCAGCAGCTTAGTTTTGGGGCGCGGGGAGACCCAGTACTTC

size: -
V: TRBV20-1
J: TRBJ2-2
D: -
CDR3: CSGAKLPDTGELFF
DNA: TGCAGTGGGGCGAAGCTACCAGACACCGGGGAGCTGTTTTTT

size: many
V: TRBV7-2
J: TRBJ1-1
D: -
CDR3: CASSLILAGPAFF
DNA: TGTGCCAGCAGCTTAATCCTGGCAGGTCCGGCTTTCTTT

size: few
V: TRBV11-2
J: TRBJ2-7
D: -
CDR3: CASSLLPSAEQYF
DNA: TGTGCCAGCAGCCTCCTCCCCAGCGCCGAGCAGTACTTC

size: -
V: TRBV6-2/TRBV6-3
J: TRBJ1-1
D: -
CDR3: CASRQWAGTEAFF
DNA: TGTGCCAGCCGACAGTGGGCAGGCACTGAAGCTTTCTTT

size: few
V: TRBV6-1
J: TRBJ2-7
D: TRBD2
CDR3: CASSEGLAVPYEQYF
DNA: TGTGCCAGCAGTGAGGGACTAGCGGTCCCCTACGAGCAGTACTTC

size: many
V: TRBV7-9
J: TRBJ2-7
D: -
CDR3: CASSLEYRDFYF
DNA: TGTGCCAGCAGCTTAGAGTACAGGGATTTTTACTTC

size: -
V: TRBV29-1
J: TRBJ2-7
D: -
CDR3: CSVTGGTAYEQYF
DNA: TGCAGCGTTACCGGAGGGACGGCTTACGAGCAGTACTTC

size: few
V: TRBV19
J: TRBJ1-5
D: TRBD1
CDR3: CASSTRTGGMSNQPQHF
DNA: TGTGCCAGTAGTACCCGGACAGGGGGCATGAGCAATCAGCCCCAGCATTTT

size: -
V: TRBV27
J: TRBJ1-5
D: -
CDR3: CASSWGGGQPQHF
DNA: TGTGCCAGCAGTTGGGGGGGAGGTCAGCCCCAGCATTTT

size: few
V: TRBV27
J: TRBJ1-5
D: TRBD1
CDR3: CASSMTGVNQPQHF
DNA: TGTGCCAGCAGTATGACAGGGGTCAATCAGCCCCAGCATTTT

size: once
V: TRBV12-3/TRBV12-4
J: TRBJ1-1
D: -
CDR3: CASNPQVHAFF
DNA: TGTGCCAGCAATCCCCAGGTGCACGCTTTCTTT

size: many
V: TRBV4-2
J: TRBJ2-7
D: TRBD1
CDR3: CASSQGTGVEQYF
DNA: TGTGCCAGCAGCCAAGGGACAGGGGTCGAGCAGTACTTC

size: many
V: TRBV7-9
J: TRBJ2-5
D: TRBD2
CDR3: CASSLAASGQETQYF
DNA: TGTGCCAGCAGCTTAGCCGCTAGCGGCCAAGAGACCCAGTACTTC

size: -
V: TRBV4-3
J: TRBJ2-1
D: TRBD2
CDR3: CASSQAQLAGGYNEQFF
DNA: TGCGCCAGCAGCCAAGCCCAACTAGCGGGAGGGTATAATGAGCAGTTCTTC

size: -
V: TRBV4-3
J: TRBJ2-7
D: TRBD2
CDR3: CASSHGTTSSYEQYF
DNA: TGCGCCAGCAGCCATGGGACTACCAGTTCCTACGAGCAGTACTTC

size: many
V: TRBV7-2
J: TRBJ2-4
D: -
CDR3: CASSLVMGAAKNIQYF
DNA: TGTGCCAGCAGCTTAGTAATGGGGGCAGCCAAAAACATTCAGTACTTC

size: -
V: TRBV11-2
J: TRBJ2-3
D: TRBD2
CDR3: CARSSAPSGTWADTQYF
DNA: TGTGCCCGCAGCTCCGCTCCTAGCGGGACGTGGGCAGATACGCAGTATTTT

size: few
V: TRBV5-5
J: TRBJ2-2
D: -
CDR3: CASTLHAGDLYTGELFF
DNA: TGTGCCAGCACCCTTCACGCTGGCGATTTATACACCGGGGAGCTGTTTTTT

size: -
V: TRBV28
J: TRBJ1-6
D: -
CDR3: CASRMEGGTHSSPLHF
DNA: TGTGCCAGCAGGATGGAAGGCGGGACCCATAGCTCACCCCTCCACTTT

size: -
V: TRBV12-3/TRBV12-4
J: TRBJ2-2
D: -
CDR3: CASTLAPNTGELFF
DNA: TGTGCCAGCACCCTAGCGCCGAACACCGGGGAGCTGTTTTTT

size: few
V: TRBV28
J: TRBJ2-7
D: -
CDR3: CASSSGIAGYEQYF
DNA: TGTGCCAGCAGTTCAGGGATTGCGGGCTACGAGCAGTACTTC

size: few
V: TRBV19
J: TRBJ2-3
D: -
CDR3: CASSIGDESTDTQYF
DNA: TGTGCCAGTAGTATAGGGGACGAGAGCACAGATACGCAGTATTTT